This T cell receptor (beta chain) was found in a study of shared clonotypes between healthy human individuals. Findings and caveats of the study: A handful of donors had roughly 5% of their naive CD4 clonotypes in common.

Remarks on this clone: The antigen remains undetermined.

The method was immunoSEQ multiplex PCR; TCRdb's version includes in-frame clones alone and lacks a portion of them. In the table there are approximately 640,000 clones, 72% of which are singletons. V dropped 2 bases and J dropped 4 bases, with 12 bases sitting between them. The CDR3 totals 14 residues. Germline lookup yields CDR1 MDHEN and CDR2 SYDVKM. All the donors were Caucasian adults who lived in Nashville, Tennessee. This receptor was identified in a woman younger than 45 in good health. The material sequenced was memory CD4+ T cells sorted from blood. Subset given: CD45RA-negative fraction. The chain employs TRBV28 and TRBJ2-7; D gene uncertain. This CDR3 is CASSLTGSRYEQYF. The CDR3 DNA reads as TGTGCCAGCAGTTTAACGGGTAGCCGTTACGAGCAGTACTTC.